A selection of T cell receptor beta chains follows, all from one sample in a study of T-cell memory formation after mild COVID-19. TCRdb used MiXCR to reprocess the 5' RACE reads, holding one entry per CDR3 protein. Among roughly 49,000 distinct CDR3 sequences listed, about 28% were seen once. Sequencing was carried out using PBMCs or a T cell subset sorted from them (not recorded which). The receptors were sampled from a man between 18 and 35 years old who had mild COVID-19 (a few samples of this study predate the infection). Cell type and time point are not known. Each CDR3 is given with its conserved first and last residue. The order of the fields is V gene, J gene, clone size, D gene, CDR3 DNA, CDR3 protein. D genes are given only for firm matches. For some rows the clone size is stated as once, few or many, or as a class when expanded; others skip it.

TRBV6-6	TRBJ1-4	NA	NA	TGTGCCAGCAGTTACTCTGCAACTAATGAAAAACTGTTTTTT	CASSYSATNEKLFF
TRBV30	TRBJ1-1	NA	NA	TGTGCCTGGAGTGTAGCGGGGGCACCCCTTCGAGCTTTCTTT	CAWSVAGAPLRAFF
TRBV7-3	TRBJ2-5	NA	TRBD2	TGTGCCAGCAGCTTCGGGGGGGAGCAAGAGACCCAGTACTTC	CASSFGGEQETQYF
TRBV7-9	TRBJ2-7	NA	TRBD1	TGTGCCAGCAGCTTCGACAGGGGTGGCGAGCAGTACTTC	CASSFDRGGEQYF
TRBV2	TRBJ2-5	NA	NA	TGTGCCAGCAGTGACAGGGTGAGGGAGACCCAGTACTTC	CASSDRVRETQYF
TRBV6-6	TRBJ1-3	NA	NA	TGTGCCAGCAGACCCCCTCAGGGCGGCGGCGGAAACACCATATATTTT	CASRPPQGGGGNTIYF
TRBV7-6	TRBJ2-7	NA	TRBD1	TGTGCCAGCAGCGCAGGACAGGGACACTCCTACGAGCAGTACTTC	CASSAGQGHSYEQYF
TRBV2	TRBJ2-4	many	TRBD2	TGTGCCAGCAGCGCTACTAGCGGTGTAGCCAAAAACATTCAGTACTTC	CASSATSGVAKNIQYF
TRBV6-2/TRBV6-3	TRBJ2-2	few	NA	TGTGCCAGCAGCCCAACTCCTACCGGGGAGCTGTTTTTT	CASSPTPTGELFF
TRBV27	TRBJ2-5	few	TRBD2	TGTGCCAGCAGTTTATGGCGGGGGGGCCTAGAGACCCAGTACTTC	CASSLWRGGLETQYF
TRBV4-2	TRBJ1-2	NA	NA	TGTGCCAGCAGCCAAGCGTCCAGTCCGGTCGTGGAGCTAACCTTC	CASSQASSPVVELTF
TRBV6-5	TRBJ1-1	few	NA	TGTGCCAGCAGTTACGACCAGGGCAGAATAGCTTTCTTT	CASSYDQGRIAFF
TRBV15	TRBJ2-5	NA	TRBD1	TGTGCCACCAGCTCCCGGACAGGAAGGGTTGGGGGGACCCAGTACTTC	CATSSRTGRVGGTQYF
TRBV12-3/TRBV12-4	TRBJ2-5	few	NA	TGTGCCAGCAGCCCGACAGGCGACTATTTTTTC	CASSPTGDYFF
TRBV7-2	TRBJ2-3	few	NA	TGTGCCAGCAGCTTAGTGCTAGCGTTCTCAGATACGCAGTATTTT	CASSLVLAFSDTQYF
TRBV7-3	TRBJ1-2	NA	NA	TGTGCCAGCAGGATCCACTCGGGGTCCTATGGCTACACCTTC	CASRIHSGSYGYTF
TRBV19	TRBJ2-1	NA	NA	TGTGCCAGTAGTATTGACACCTACAATGAGCAGTTCTTC	CASSIDTYNEQFF
TRBV19	TRBJ2-2	NA	TRBD1	TGTGCCAGTAGCTTGGACAGGGCGAGCGGGGAGCTGTTTTTT	CASSLDRASGELFF
TRBV12-3/TRBV12-4	TRBJ1-1	few	TRBD1	TGTGCCAGCAGCCGGGACAGGGGACGCGACACTGAAGCTTTCTTT	CASSRDRGRDTEAFF
TRBV7-9	TRBJ2-3	few	NA	TGTGCCAGCAGCACCACAGGGATTCTAGATACGCAGTATTTT	CASSTTGILDTQYF
TRBV6-2/TRBV6-3	TRBJ2-7	NA	NA	TGTGCCAGCAGAAGGTGGAGCGTTTCCCACGAGCAGTACTTC	CASRRWSVSHEQYF
TRBV4-3	TRBJ2-2	NA	NA	TGCGCCAGCAGCCAAGAGGGTCGGACCGGGGAGCTGTTTTTT	CASSQEGRTGELFF
TRBV12-3/TRBV12-4	TRBJ2-5	NA	TRBD2	TGTGCCAGCAGTTTTACCGGGGCGGGGGCCCAGTACTTC	CASSFTGAGAQYF
TRBV5-4	TRBJ2-3	NA	NA	TGTGCCAGCAGTAACGGGGGGCCTCGCACAGATACGCAGTATTTT	CASSNGGPRTDTQYF
TRBV5-4	TRBJ2-3	NA	TRBD1	TGTGCCAGCAGCTCACAGGGGGCGGACCCAGATACGCAGTATTTT	CASSSQGADPDTQYF
TRBV5-1	TRBJ2-1	few	TRBD1	TGCGCCAGCAGCTTGGCGGGACAGTACAATGAGCAGTTCTTC	CASSLAGQYNEQFF
TRBV5-1	TRBJ2-3	NA	NA	TGCGCCAGCAGCCCAGAGAGCACAGATACGCAGTATTTT	CASSPESTDTQYF
TRBV4-3	TRBJ1-2	once	TRBD1	TGCGCCAGCAGGTCATCCTGGACAGGGGGCAACTATGGCTACACCTTC	CASRSSWTGGNYGYTF
TRBV29-1	TRBJ1-1	once	TRBD1	TGCAGCGTTGAAGGATTGGGGACAGTTAACACTGAAGCTTTCTTT	CSVEGLGTVNTEAFF
TRBV11-2	TRBJ2-3	few	NA	TGTGCCAGCAGCTTAACCGGCAGGTCCACAGATACGCAGTATTTT	CASSLTGRSTDTQYF
TRBV25-1	TRBJ1-6	once	TRBD1	TGTGCCAGCAGTGTGGGGACAGGCGGGTCACCCCTCCACTTT	CASSVGTGGSPLHF
TRBV20-1	TRBJ2-7	few	NA	TGCAGTGCTAGAACGAGCATCTCCTACGAGCAGTACTTC	CSARTSISYEQYF
TRBV5-1	TRBJ2-4	NA	NA	TGCGCCAGCTCCAATCCCCTGGGCATTCAGTACTTC	CASSNPLGIQYF
TRBV4-1	TRBJ2-7	NA	NA	TGCGCCAGCAGTCCCTCAGGGAGCTTTGATTACGAGCAGTACTTC	CASSPSGSFDYEQYF
TRBV5-1	TRBJ2-5	few	TRBD1	TGCGCCAGCAGCCCAGGGACAGCCCTTTGGGAGACCCAGTACTTC	CASSPGTALWETQYF
TRBV7-9	TRBJ2-5	few	NA	TGTGCCAGCAGCCCACCGTTAGGGAAAGAGACCCAGTACTTC	CASSPPLGKETQYF
TRBV14	TRBJ2-1	NA	NA	TGTGCCAGCAGCCAAGATGGGAGAGAGCAGTTCTTC	CASSQDGREQFF
TRBV7-6	TRBJ1-1	NA	NA	TGTGCCAGCAGCTTAATGGCCCACACTGAAGCTTTCTTT	CASSLMAHTEAFF
TRBV6-5	TRBJ1-2	many	NA	TGTGCCAGCAGTTTGGTCAGTAATGGTGGCTACACCTTC	CASSLVSNGGYTF
TRBV30	TRBJ2-3	NA	NA	TGTGCTGCAGGGCCGAACACAGATACGCAGTATTTT	CAAGPNTDTQYF
TRBV4-3	TRBJ2-3	NA	TRBD2	TGCGCCAGCAGCCGCCGACTAGCGGGGGAGATCCCTAGCACAGATACGCAGTATTTT	CASSRRLAGEIPSTDTQYF
TRBV7-9	TRBJ1-3	once	TRBD1	TGTGCCAGCAGCTCGAGGGGAGGGACAGAAGGAAACACCATATATTTT	CASSSRGGTEGNTIYF
TRBV7-9	TRBJ2-5	NA	TRBD2	TGTGCCAGCAGCGCAGATCCGGGACTAGCCTTAGAGACCCAGTACTTC	CASSADPGLALETQYF
TRBV2	TRBJ2-7	NA	NA	TGTGCCAGCAGTGAAATTGCCACCAGGTGGAACGAGCAGTACTTC	CASSEIATRWNEQYF
TRBV5-1	TRBJ2-1	few	TRBD2	TGCGCCAGCAGCCCGACCCGGACTAGCTCCTACAATGAGCAGTTCTTC	CASSPTRTSSYNEQFF
TRBV7-3	TRBJ2-3	NA	NA	TGTGCCAGCAGCCAGCCTCATCGGGGAGGCACAGATACGCAGTATTTT	CASSQPHRGGTDTQYF
TRBV29-1	TRBJ2-3	NA	TRBD2	TGCAGCGCCGAGGAGGTGAGCGGGGTTCGAGATACGCAGTATTTT	CSAEEVSGVRDTQYF
TRBV29-1	TRBJ1-6	NA	NA	TGCAGCAGGGACTTAGGGCCGTTTACGTGTTCACCCCTCCACTTT	CSRDLGPFTCSPLHF
TRBV27	TRBJ2-1	NA	NA	TGTGCCAGCAGTCCTCAGGACCACTACAATGAGCAGTTCTTC	CASSPQDHYNEQFF